This T cell receptor (beta chain) was recorded in a study of blood T cells in healthy people across ages. The donors, healthy Caucasians from Russia, were aged roughly 6 to 90. Each sample used at least 6 million PBMCs. This clonotype was found a few times. A sample-barcoded 5' primer and a J-beta primer mix were used in a second PCR of roughly 7 to 11 cycles. TCRdb re-analysed the 5' RACE reads in MiXCR, keeping a single row per CDR3 protein. Among under 950,000 distinct CDR3 sequences listed, over 20% were seen once. The CDR3 runs to 16 residues. The V gene lost 4 bases and the J gene lost 0 bases, with 10 bases spanning the gap. CDR1 MNHEY and CDR2 SVGAGI come from the germline V gene.

The specimen sequenced was blood. The rearrangement joins TRBV6-5 to TRBJ1-6; D unclear. This receptor was taken from a man in his sixties or seventies in good health. The CDR3 is CASSFTESSYNSPLHF. Written as DNA, the CDR3 is TGTGCCAGCAGTTTTACGGAGAGCTCCTATAATTCACCCCTCCACTTT.